This is a list of T cell receptor beta chains from one sample in a study of blood T cell repertoires in COVID-19. Assay: immunoSEQ multiplex PCR; the TCRdb copy retains only in-frame clones and omits some. The repertoire consists of some 64,000 clones, with around 76% occurring once and the leading ten covering 5.3%. The sample comprised peripheral blood. The receptors shown here come from a human donor in a cohort sampled during active COVID-19. Each CDR3 is given with its conserved first and last residue. A D gene is named only where the DNA matches it firmly. Only some rows state a clone size, as once, few, many or a class for expanded clones.

v_gene	j_gene	d_gene	abundance	CDR3aa	CDR3nt
TRBV28	TRBJ2-1	TRBD1	-	CASSERQGGAEQFF	TGTGCCAGCAGTGAACGACAGGGGGGGGCTGAGCAGTTCTTC
TRBV19	TRBJ2-5	-	many	CASSTGQTNTGETQYF	TGTGCCAGTAGTACAGGACAGACCAATACAGGGGAGACCCAGTACTTC
TRBV12-3/TRBV12-4	TRBJ2-7	-	few	CASRGRGYEQYF	TGTGCCAGCAGGGGAAGGGGGTACGAGCAGTACTTC
TRBV30	TRBJ2-5	TRBD1	-	CAWRNRPGQGGETQYF	TGTGCCTGGAGGAACCGGCCGGGACAGGGAGGGGAGACCCAGTACTTC
TRBV5-1	TRBJ1-3	-	once	CASSWMDINSGNTIYF	TGCGCCAGCAGCTGGATGGACATAAACTCTGGAAACACCATATATTTT
TRBV11-3	TRBJ2-2	-	-	CASSGEGELFF	TGTGCCAGCAGCGGGGAGGGGGAGCTGTTTTTT
TRBV28	TRBJ2-3	TRBD2	-	CASRLAGAGDTQYF	TGTGCCAGCAGATTAGCGGGGGCCGGGGATACGCAGTATTTT
TRBV5-1	TRBJ2-7	TRBD1	-	CASSLGTGGQISYEQYF	TGCGCCAGCAGCCTGGGGACAGGGGGCCAAATTTCCTACGAGCAGTACTTC
TRBV6-1	TRBJ1-4	-	few	CASSERVGGNEKLFF	TGTGCCAGCAGTGAAAGGGTAGGGGGTAATGAAAAACTGTTTTTT
TRBV5-1	TRBJ2-5	TRBD1	-	CASSRGQVLPAQETQYF	TGCGCCAGCAGCAGGGGACAGGTCCTACCTGCACAAGAGACCCAGTACTTC
TRBV30	TRBJ1-5	-	-	CAWSRGGESNQPQHF	TGTGCCTGGAGTCGGGGAGGCGAAAGCAATCAGCCCCAGCATTTT
TRBV25-1	TRBJ1-5	-	few	CASSAQGTPNQPQHF	TGTGCCAGCAGTGCCCAGGGAACTCCCAATCAGCCCCAGCATTTT
TRBV27	TRBJ2-7	TRBD1	-	CASSAGQGIHEQYF	TGTGCCAGCAGTGCGGGACAGGGGATACACGAGCAGTACTTC
TRBV19	TRBJ2-1	TRBD1	-	CASSIDVTGAYNEQFF	TGTGCCAGTAGTATAGATGTCACAGGGGCGTACAATGAGCAGTTCTTC
TRBV4-2	TRBJ2-1	-	-	CASSQDILGEQFF	TGTGCCAGCAGCCAGGACATCCTGGGTGAGCAGTTCTTC
TRBV7-8	TRBJ1-1	TRBD1	-	CASSLKQGADTEAFF	TGTGCCAGCAGCTTAAAACAGGGGGCCGACACTGAAGCTTTCTTT